This T cell receptor (beta chain) is drawn from a study of control samples from healthy donors and cancer patients. Assay used: immunoSEQ multiplex PCR; TCRdb lists only in-frame clones, some missing. The sample yields nearly 200,000 clones, about 90% seen once. This clone was recorded once. This CDR3 comprises 15 residues. V shed 2 bases and J shed 9 bases, with 14 bases lying between them. CDR1 is SGHDN, CDR2 FVKESK, per germline. The J gene is TRBJ1-6, the V gene TRBV14, with unresolved D. The sequence was collected from a man younger than 45 in good health. Sequencing input: blood. The CDR3 here is CASSQFGPRISPLHF. CDR3 bases: TGTGCCAGCAGCCAATTCGGGCCCAGGATTTCACCCCTCCACTTT.